This is a list of T cell receptor beta chains from one sample in a study of blood T cell repertoires in COVID-19. Clones were read by immunoSEQ multiplex PCR, and TCRdb kept only the in-frame ones, dropping some. Found here are a few hundred thousand clones, about 88% of them singletons; the top ten hold about 9.5%. Source material: PBMCs or T cells enriched from blood (not recorded which). The receptors were gathered from a woman aged 40 to 50 who had recovered from COVID-19. Each CDR3 is given with its conserved first and last residue. The D gene is left open where the match is weak. Size is omitted from some rows. Given values are once, few, many or a class for expanded clones.

>TRBJ1-2|NA|TRBV11-2|TRBD1
TGTGCCAGCAGCTCCGGACAGGGTTTGGATGGCTACACCTTC
CASSSGQGLDGYTF
>TRBJ1-4|NA|TRBV3-1/TRBV3-2|TRBD1
TGTGCCAGCAGCCAAGATTTGGGGACAGGGGAAAAACTGTTTTTT
CASSQDLGTGEKLFF
>TRBJ2-4|NA|TRBV27|NA
TGTGCCAGCTCAGGGTCGGGCGCCAAAAACATTCAGTACTTC
CASSGSGAKNIQYF
>TRBJ2-1|NA|TRBV5-1|TRBD1
TGCGCCAGCAGCTTGGCCCTCGGGACAGGCAACTACAATGAGCAGTTCTTC
CASSLALGTGNYNEQFF
>TRBJ2-7|NA|TRBV7-2|TRBD2
TGTGCCAGCAGCTTCGAGGGAGGGTGGTACGAGCAGTACTTC
CASSFEGGWYEQYF
>TRBJ1-5|NA|TRBV6-2/TRBV6-3|NA
TGTGCCAGCAGTCAGGGACAGCCCCAGCATTTT
CASSQGQPQHF
>TRBJ1-4|NA|TRBV28|NA
TGTGCCAGCAGTCCACGGGACATTGCACTGTTTTTT
CASSPRDIALFF
>TRBJ2-7|NA|TRBV9|TRBD2
TGTGCCAGCAGCCCCTTAGCGGGGACGTCTTACGAGCAGTACTTC
CASSPLAGTSYEQYF
>TRBJ2-2|once|TRBV7-2|NA
TGTGCCAGCAGCTCCCGAGGTAGCACCGGGGAGCTGTTTTTT
CASSSRGSTGELFF
>TRBJ2-3|NA|TRBV6-6|NA
TGTGCCAGCAGAGAACAGGGCCTTGGCACAGATACGCAGTATTTT
CASREQGLGTDTQYF
>TRBJ2-3|NA|TRBV7-2|NA
TGTGCCAGCAGGGCAAGGTGGGCGGGCGGAACGGATACGCAGTATTTT
CASRARWAGGTDTQYF
>TRBJ1-5|once|TRBV6-2/TRBV6-3|NA
TGTGCCAGCAGCTCCCTGGGGGAGGGCAATCAGCCCCAGCATTTT
CASSSLGEGNQPQHF
>TRBJ2-4|NA|TRBV7-2|TRBD2
TGTGCCAGCAGTTCCGGACTAGCGACAGCCGGAAACATTCAGTACTTC
CASSSGLATAGNIQYF
>TRBJ1-2|once|TRBV10-3|NA
TGTGCCATCAGTGAGTCTACAATTGCCTATGGCTACACCTTC
CAISESTIAYGYTF
>TRBJ2-7|NA|TRBV30|NA
TGTGCCTGGAGTGCCCCCGTCTACGAGCAGTACTTC
CAWSAPVYEQYF
>TRBJ2-1|NA|TRBV4-2|TRBD2
TGTGCCAGCAGCCAAGATGGGGGGGACTTCTACAATGAGCAGTTCTTC
CASSQDGGDFYNEQFF
>TRBJ1-1|NA|TRBV6-5|NA
TGTGCCAGCAGTTTAACAGGGAACACTGAAGCTTTCTTT
CASSLTGNTEAFF
>TRBJ2-5|NA|TRBV10-3|NA
TGTGCCATCAGTGAGGGCAGGGGAGAGACCCAGTACTTC
CAISEGRGETQYF
>TRBJ1-5|NA|TRBV9|NA
TGTGCCAGCAGCCCAGACGGGGATCAGCCCCAGCATTTT
CASSPDGDQPQHF
>TRBJ1-5|once|TRBV6-5|NA
TGTGCCAGCAAGGGGGTAGATAGCAATCAGCCCCAGCATTTT
CASKGVDSNQPQHF
>TRBJ2-1|NA|TRBV28|NA
TGTGCCAGCAGCGTGTTGTTTTCGGAGGTCAATGAGCAGTTCTTC
CASSVLFSEVNEQFF
>TRBJ1-5|NA|TRBV4-3|NA
TGCGCCAGCAGCCAAGAACATAGCAATCAGCCCCAGCATTTT
CASSQEHSNQPQHF
>TRBJ2-3|NA|TRBV25-1|TRBD2
TGTGCCAGCAGTGATAGCGGGGTATACACAGATACGCAGTATTTT
CASSDSGVYTDTQYF
>TRBJ2-1|NA|TRBV27|NA
TGTGCCAGCAGTATCTCAGGGTTTGAGCAGTTCTTC
CASSISGFEQFF
>TRBJ2-7|NA|TRBV7-2|TRBD2
TGTGCCAGCAGGAGCGGGAGTTCCTACGAGCAGTACTTC
CASRSGSSYEQYF
>TRBJ2-1|few|TRBV27|NA
TGTGCCAGCAGTCTCAGGGGCTTCTACAATGAGCAGTTCTTC
CASSLRGFYNEQFF
>TRBJ2-3|NA|TRBV2|TRBD2
TGTGCCAGCACCCGGACTAGCGGGAGTAGGACAGATACGCAGTATTTT
CASTRTSGSRTDTQYF
>TRBJ1-5|once|TRBV6-2/TRBV6-3|TRBD1
TGTGCCAGCAGCCACATGGACAGGGCAAATAATCAGCCCCAGCATTTT
CASSHMDRANNQPQHF
>TRBJ2-7|NA|TRBV7-2|NA
TGTGCCAGCAGCTTAGCGGGAGTCTCCTACGAGCAGTACTTC
CASSLAGVSYEQYF
>TRBJ1-2|NA|TRBV6-1|TRBD1
TGTGCCAGCAGTGAACCCTACAGGGGCGATGGCTACACCTTC
CASSEPYRGDGYTF
>TRBJ1-2|NA|TRBV5-4|TRBD1
TGTGCCAGCAGCTTGGAGGGGACAGTGGGCCCTGGCTACACCTTC
CASSLEGTVGPGYTF
>TRBJ1-6|NA|TRBV27|NA
TGTGCCAGCAGTTTAGGGGGGGTTCGCTCACCCCTCCACTTT
CASSLGGVRSPLHF
>TRBJ2-2|NA|TRBV7-2|NA
TGTGCCAGCAGCTTGCACGGGGGGCCGAACACCGGGGAGCTGTTTTTT
CASSLHGGPNTGELFF
>TRBJ2-7|NA|TRBV27|TRBD1
TGTGCCAGCAGTCCCCTGGACAGGAGCTCCTACGAGCAGTACTTC
CASSPLDRSSYEQYF
>TRBJ2-5|NA|TRBV7-8|TRBD2
TGTGCCAGCAGCTTCTCAACCGGGACTAACCACTTC
CASSFSTGTNHF
>TRBJ2-3|NA|TRBV4-3|TRBD2
TGCGCCAGCAGCCAAGATCTTGCTAGCGGTCTCACAGATACGCAGTATTTT
CASSQDLASGLTDTQYF
>TRBJ2-1|NA|TRBV9|TRBD2
TGTGCCAGCAGTACGGGGGGGATCTACAATGAGCAGTTCTTC
CASSTGGIYNEQFF
>TRBJ2-7|NA|TRBV21-1|NA
TGTGCCAGCAATAGACTAGCGGGAACCTCCTACGAGCAGTACTTC
CASNRLAGTSYEQYF